The rows below give T cell receptor beta chains drawn from one sample of a study of cytomegalovirus exposure and HLA in healthy donors. Only in-frame clones appear in the TCRdb table, and some are missing; sequencing was by immunoSEQ multiplex PCR. Altogether some 150,000 clones are present, about 72% being singletons, with the ten largest covering 2.1%. Sequencing was performed on PBMCs. These receptors came from a man aged 35-49 years in good health and CMV-seronegative. CDR3s leave out the opening cysteine and the closing phenylalanine or tryptophan. For some rows the clone size is stated as once, few or many, or as a class when expanded; others skip it.

TRBJ1-5 . TRBV30 AWSGGTGNQPQN
TRBJ2-1 few TRBV4-3 ASSQDSGSAFNEQF
TRBJ2-7 once TRBV5-8 ASSYRLDYEQY
TRBJ2-7 . TRBV14 ASSHRGFRSYEQY
. . TRBV19 ASSAGLSSYEQY
TRBJ2-5 . TRBV9 ASSVGAGPQETQY
TRBJ1-2 . TRBV6-5 ASSYSKTGYGYT
TRBJ1-5 few TRBV15 ATSRDGQSNQPQH
TRBJ1-1 . TRBV6-1 ASSEMGFEDTEAF
TRBJ2-1 . TRBV7-8 ASSPGTGGGDEQF
TRBJ2-5 once TRBV6-6 ASSYSSSSETQY
TRBJ2-5 . TRBV5-4 ASSSGRGTETQY
TRBJ2-7 . TRBV5-1 ASSQGGLHEQY
TRBJ2-7 . TRBV5-6 ASSRILSSEQY
TRBJ1-5 few TRBV19 ASSIESQGDQPQH